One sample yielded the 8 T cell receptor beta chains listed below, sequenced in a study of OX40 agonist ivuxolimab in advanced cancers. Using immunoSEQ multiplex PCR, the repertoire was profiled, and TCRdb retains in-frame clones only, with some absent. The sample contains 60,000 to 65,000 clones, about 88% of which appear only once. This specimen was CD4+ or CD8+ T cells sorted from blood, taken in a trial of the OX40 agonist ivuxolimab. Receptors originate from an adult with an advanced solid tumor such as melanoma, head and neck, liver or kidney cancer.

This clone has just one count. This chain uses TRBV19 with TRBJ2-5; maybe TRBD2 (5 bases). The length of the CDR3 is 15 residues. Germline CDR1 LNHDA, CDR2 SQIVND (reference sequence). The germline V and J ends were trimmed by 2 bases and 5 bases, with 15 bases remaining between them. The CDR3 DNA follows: TGTGCCAGTAGTATAAGAACTCAGCGCGGGGAGACCCAGTACTTC. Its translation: CASSIRTQRGETQYF.

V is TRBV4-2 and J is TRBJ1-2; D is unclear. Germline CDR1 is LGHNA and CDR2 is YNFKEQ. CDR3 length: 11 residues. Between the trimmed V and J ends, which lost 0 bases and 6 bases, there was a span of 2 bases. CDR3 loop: CASSQDHGYTF. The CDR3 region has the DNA TGTGCCAGCAGCCAAGATCATGGCTACACCTTC.

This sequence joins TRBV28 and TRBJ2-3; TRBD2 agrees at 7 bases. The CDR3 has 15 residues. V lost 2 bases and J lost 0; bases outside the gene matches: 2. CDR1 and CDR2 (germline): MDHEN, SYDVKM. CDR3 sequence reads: CASSLPSGSTDTQYF. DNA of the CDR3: TGTGCCAGCAGTTTACCTAGCGGTAGCACAGATACGCAGTATTTT.

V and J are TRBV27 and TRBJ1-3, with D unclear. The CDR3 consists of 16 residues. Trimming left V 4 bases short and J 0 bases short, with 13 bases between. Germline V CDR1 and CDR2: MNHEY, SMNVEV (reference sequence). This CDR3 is CASSSGLLGSGNTIYF. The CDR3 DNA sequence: TGTGCCAGCAGTTCCGGACTCCTGGGCTCTGGAAACACCATATATTTT.

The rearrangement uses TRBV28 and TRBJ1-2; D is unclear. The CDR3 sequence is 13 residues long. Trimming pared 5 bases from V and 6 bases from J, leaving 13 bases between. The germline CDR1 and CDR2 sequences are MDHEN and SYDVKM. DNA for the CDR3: TGTGCCAGCAGTCGAGGACTGTCGGATGGCTACACCTTC. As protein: CASSRGLSDGYTF.

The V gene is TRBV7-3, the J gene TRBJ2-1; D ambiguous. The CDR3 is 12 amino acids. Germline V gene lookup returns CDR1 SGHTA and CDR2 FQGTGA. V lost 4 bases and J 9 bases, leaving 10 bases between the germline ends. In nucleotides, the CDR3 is TGTGCCAGCAGCTACGGTCCGGGTGAGCAGTTCTTC. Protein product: CASSYGPGEQFF.

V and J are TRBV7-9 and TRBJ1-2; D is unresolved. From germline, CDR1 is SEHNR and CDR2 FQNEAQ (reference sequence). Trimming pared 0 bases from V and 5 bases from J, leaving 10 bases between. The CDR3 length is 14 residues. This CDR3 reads CASSLADGLYGYTF. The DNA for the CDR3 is TGTGCCAGCAGCTTAGCAGACGGGCTGTATGGCTACACCTTC.

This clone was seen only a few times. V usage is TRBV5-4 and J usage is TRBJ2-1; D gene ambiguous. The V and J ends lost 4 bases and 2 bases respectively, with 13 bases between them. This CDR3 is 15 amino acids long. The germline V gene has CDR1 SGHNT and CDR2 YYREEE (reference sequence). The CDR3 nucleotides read TGTGCCAGCAGCCCACCTCTAGGTGCCTACAATGAGCAGTTCTTC. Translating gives CASSPPLGAYNEQFF.